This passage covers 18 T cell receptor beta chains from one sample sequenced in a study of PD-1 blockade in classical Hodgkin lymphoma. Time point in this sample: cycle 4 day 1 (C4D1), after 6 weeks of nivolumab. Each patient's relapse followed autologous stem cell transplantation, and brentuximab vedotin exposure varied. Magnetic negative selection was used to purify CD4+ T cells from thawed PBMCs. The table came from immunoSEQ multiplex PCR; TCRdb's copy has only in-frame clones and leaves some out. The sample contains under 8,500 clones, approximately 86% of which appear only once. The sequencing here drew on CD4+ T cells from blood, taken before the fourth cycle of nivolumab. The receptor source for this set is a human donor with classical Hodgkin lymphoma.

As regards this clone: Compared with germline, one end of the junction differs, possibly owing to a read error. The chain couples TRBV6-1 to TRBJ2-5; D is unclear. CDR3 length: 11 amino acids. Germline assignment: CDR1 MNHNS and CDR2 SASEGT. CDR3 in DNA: TGTGCCAGCAGTGCCGAGGTCTCCTTTCACTTC. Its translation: CASSAEVSFHF.

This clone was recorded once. The CDR3 sequence: CASSQDGGGAEAFF. The CDR3 nucleotides read TGCGCCAGCAGCCAAGATGGAGGGGGGGCTGAAGCTTTCTTT. J is TRBJ1-1 and V is TRBV4-1; the D gene is possibly TRBD1 (6 bases). Per germline, CDR1 MGHRA and CDR2 YSYEKL. This CDR3 contains 14 residues. V shed 0 bases and J shed 6 bases, with 11 bases lying between them.

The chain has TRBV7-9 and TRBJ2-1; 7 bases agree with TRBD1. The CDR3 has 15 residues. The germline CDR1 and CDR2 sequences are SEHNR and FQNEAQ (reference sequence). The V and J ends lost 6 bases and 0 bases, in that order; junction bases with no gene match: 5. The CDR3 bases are TGTGCCAGCAGTCCGGACAGGAGCTCCTACAATGAGCAGTTCTTC. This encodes CASSPDRSSYNEQFF.

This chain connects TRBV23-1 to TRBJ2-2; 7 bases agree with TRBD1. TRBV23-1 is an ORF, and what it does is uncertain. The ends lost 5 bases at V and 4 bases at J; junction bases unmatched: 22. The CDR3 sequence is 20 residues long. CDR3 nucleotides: TGCGCCAGCAGTTTTGACCCATGCCCAGCCCCGGGACAGCTCACCGGGGAGCTGTTTTTT. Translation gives CASSFDPCPAPGQLTGELFF.

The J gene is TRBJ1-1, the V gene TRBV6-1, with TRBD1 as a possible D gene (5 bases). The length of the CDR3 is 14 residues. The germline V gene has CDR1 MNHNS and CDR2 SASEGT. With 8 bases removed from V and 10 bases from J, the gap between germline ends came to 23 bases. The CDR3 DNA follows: TGTGCCAGCGCCGGTTTTGGATGGGGGGATAGAGCTTTCTTT. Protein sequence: CASAGFGWGDRAFF.

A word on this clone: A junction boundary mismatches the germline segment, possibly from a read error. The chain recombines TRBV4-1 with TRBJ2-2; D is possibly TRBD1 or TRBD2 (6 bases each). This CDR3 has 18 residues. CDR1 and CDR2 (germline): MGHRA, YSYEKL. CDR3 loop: CASSQLRGASSGTGKLFF. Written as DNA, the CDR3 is TGCGCCAGCAGCCAATTAAGGGGGGCGAGTTCGGGCACCGGGAAGCTGTTTTTT.

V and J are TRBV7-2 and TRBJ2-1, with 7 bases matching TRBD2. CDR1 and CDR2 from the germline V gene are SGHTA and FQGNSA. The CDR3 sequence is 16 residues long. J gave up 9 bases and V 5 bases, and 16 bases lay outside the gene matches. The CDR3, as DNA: TGTGCCAGCAGCCAGTTAGGACTAGTGTATTACGGTGAGCAGTTCTTC. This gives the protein CASSQLGLVYYGEQFF.

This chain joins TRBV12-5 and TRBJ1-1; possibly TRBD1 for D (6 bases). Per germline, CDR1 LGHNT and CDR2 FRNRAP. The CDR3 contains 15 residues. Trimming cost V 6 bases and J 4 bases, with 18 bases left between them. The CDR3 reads CASGRAQGPGTEAFF. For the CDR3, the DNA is TGTGCTAGTGGCCGGGCACAGGGACCGGGCACTGAAGCTTTCTTT. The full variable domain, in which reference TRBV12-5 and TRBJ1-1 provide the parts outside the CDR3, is DARVTQTPRHKVTEMGQEVTMRCQPILGHNTVFWYRQTMMQGLELLAYFRNRAPLDDSGMPKDRFSAEMPDATLATLKIQPSEPRDSAVYFCASGRAQGPGTEAFFGQGTRLTVV.

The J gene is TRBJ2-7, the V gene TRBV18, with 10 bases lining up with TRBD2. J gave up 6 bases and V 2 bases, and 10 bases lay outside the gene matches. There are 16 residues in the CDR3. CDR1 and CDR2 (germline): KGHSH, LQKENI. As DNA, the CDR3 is TGTGCCAGCTCACCAGGTCGGGAGCGGGGGGGCCTCGAGCAGTACTTC. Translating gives CASSPGRERGGLEQYF.

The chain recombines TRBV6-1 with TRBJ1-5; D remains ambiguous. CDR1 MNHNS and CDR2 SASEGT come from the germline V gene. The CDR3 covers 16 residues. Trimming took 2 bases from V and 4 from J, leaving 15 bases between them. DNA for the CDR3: TGTGCCAGCAGTGAACGGGCAATAACGGGTAATCAGCCCCAGCATTTT. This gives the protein CASSERAITGNQPQHF.

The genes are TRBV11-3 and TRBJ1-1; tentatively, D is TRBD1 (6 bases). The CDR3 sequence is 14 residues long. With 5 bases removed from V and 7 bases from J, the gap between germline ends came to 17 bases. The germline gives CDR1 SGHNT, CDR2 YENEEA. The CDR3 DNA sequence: TGTGCCAGCAGCATTCAGGGGACCCGGGTTGAAGCTTTCTTT. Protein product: CASSIQGTRVEAFF.

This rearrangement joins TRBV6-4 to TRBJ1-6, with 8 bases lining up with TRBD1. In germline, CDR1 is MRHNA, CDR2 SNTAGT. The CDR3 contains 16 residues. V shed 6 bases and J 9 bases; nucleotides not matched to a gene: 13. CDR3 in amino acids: CASSTGGRSGGSPLHF. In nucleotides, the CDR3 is TGTGCCAGCAGCACAGGGGGAAGGAGTGGCGGTTCACCCCTCCACTTT.

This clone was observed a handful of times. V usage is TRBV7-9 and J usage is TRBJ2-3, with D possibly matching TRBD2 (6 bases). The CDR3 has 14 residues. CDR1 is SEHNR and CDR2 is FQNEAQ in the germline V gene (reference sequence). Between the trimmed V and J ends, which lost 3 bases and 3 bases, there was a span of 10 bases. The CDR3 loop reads CASSFSGETDTQYF. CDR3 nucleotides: TGTGCCAGCAGCTTCTCGGGGGAAACAGATACGCAGTATTTT.

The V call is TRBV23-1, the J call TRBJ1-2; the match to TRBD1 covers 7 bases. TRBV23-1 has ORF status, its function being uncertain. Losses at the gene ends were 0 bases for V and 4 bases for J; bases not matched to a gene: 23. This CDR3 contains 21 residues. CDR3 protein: CASSQSNGSGQRSLPPYGYTF. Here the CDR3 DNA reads TGCGCCAGCAGTCAATCTAATGGCTCGGGACAGCGATCTCTACCTCCCTATGGCTACACCTTC.

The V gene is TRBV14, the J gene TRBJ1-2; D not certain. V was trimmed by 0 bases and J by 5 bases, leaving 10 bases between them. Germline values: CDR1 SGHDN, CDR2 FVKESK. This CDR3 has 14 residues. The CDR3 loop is CASSQEGGGYGYTF. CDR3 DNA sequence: TGTGCCAGCAGCCAAGAAGGTGGAGGGTATGGCTACACCTTC.

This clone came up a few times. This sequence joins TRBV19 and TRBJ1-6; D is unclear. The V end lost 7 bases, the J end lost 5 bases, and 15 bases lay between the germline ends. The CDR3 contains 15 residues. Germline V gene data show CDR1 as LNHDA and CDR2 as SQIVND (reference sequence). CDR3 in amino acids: CASTSVQVNNSPLHF. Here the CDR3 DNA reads TGTGCCAGTACATCGGTCCAGGTTAATAATTCACCCCTCCACTTT.

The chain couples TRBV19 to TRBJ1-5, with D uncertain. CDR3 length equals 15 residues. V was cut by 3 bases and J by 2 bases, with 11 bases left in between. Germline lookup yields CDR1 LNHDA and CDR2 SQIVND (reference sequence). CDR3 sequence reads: CASSIGRRGNQPQHF. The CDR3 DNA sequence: TGTGCCAGTAGTATCGGGCGGAGGGGCAATCAGCCCCAGCATTTT.

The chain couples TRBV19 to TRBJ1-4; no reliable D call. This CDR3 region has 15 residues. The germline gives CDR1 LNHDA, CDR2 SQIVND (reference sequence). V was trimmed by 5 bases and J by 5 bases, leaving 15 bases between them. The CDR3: CASSLSLWRNEKLFF. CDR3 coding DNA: TGTGCCAGTAGTCTCAGCCTTTGGAGAAATGAAAAACTGTTTTTT.